These 27 T cell receptor beta chains originate from one sample sequenced in a study of T cell responses to AZD1222 COVID-19 vaccine. The assay was immunoSEQ multiplex PCR, and TCRdb's table has in-frame clones only and misses some. This repertoire shows some 150,000 clones, just over 90% found once; its top ten account for about 1.9%. Source: peripheral blood, taken on day 0 of AZD1222 vaccination. The receptors derive from an adult in good health.

The chain combines TRBV4-1 with TRBJ1-4; unclear D gene. Between the trimmed V and J ends, which lost 1 base and 2 bases, there was a span of 11 bases. The CDR3 runs 16 residues. Germline CDR1 MGHRA, CDR2 YSYEKL. The CDR3 sequence is CASSQGIGGTNEKLFF. CDR3 nucleotides: TGCGCCAGCAGCCAAGGGATAGGAGGGACTAATGAAAAACTGTTTTTT.

A few counts support this clone. V usage is TRBV7-6 and J usage is TRBJ2-7; D possibly corresponds to TRBD2 (6 bases). Germline CDR1 and CDR2: SGHVS and FNYEAQ. V lost 2 bases to trimming and J lost 0 bases, with 14 bases between them. This CDR3 has 16 residues. The CDR3 protein is CASSLTGRGSSYEQYF. CDR3 nucleotide sequence: TGTGCCAGCAGCTTAACCGGTCGGGGGAGCTCCTACGAGCAGTACTTC. The full variable domain, its missing parts supplied by reference TRBV7-6 and TRBJ2-7, is GAGVSQSPRYKVTKRGQDVALRCDPISGHVSLYWYRQALGQGPEFLTYFNYEAQQDKSGLPNDRFSAERPEGSISTLTIQRTEQRDSAMYRCASSLTGRGSSYEQYFGPGTRLTVT.

V gene TRBV5-1 combines with J gene TRBJ2-1, with a weak D call TRBD2 (5 bases). CDR1 SGHRS and CDR2 YFSETQ come from the germline V gene. V lost 2 bases and J 0 bases, leaving 12 bases between the germline ends. The CDR3 is 16 amino acids. The CDR3 loop reads CASSLSERSSYNEQFF. For the CDR3, the DNA is TGCGCCAGCAGCTTAAGCGAGCGGAGCTCCTACAATGAGCAGTTCTTC. Filled out from reference TRBV5-1 and TRBJ2-1, the complete variable domain reads KAGVTQTPRYLIKTRGQQVTLSCSPISGHRSVSWYQQTPGQGLQFLFEYFSETQRNKGNFPGRFSGRQFSNSRSEMNVSTLELGDSALYLCASSLSERSSYNEQFFGPGTRLTVL.

This chain uses TRBV5-4 with TRBJ2-1; D may be TRBD2 (6 bases). V gave up 0 bases and J gave up 3 bases, with 13 bases separating them. Germline lookup yields CDR1 SGHNT and CDR2 YYREEE (reference sequence). The CDR3 sequence is 16 residues long. The CDR3 region has the DNA TGTGCCAGCAGCTTGGCTGGCGGGATGGGCTACAATGAGCAGTTCTTC. It translates to CASSLAGGMGYNEQFF.

The CDR3 spells CASSLREYPPSYNEQFF. The CDR3, as DNA: TGTGCCAGCAGTTTACGGGAGTACCCTCCCTCCTACAATGAGCAGTTCTTC. This sequence joins TRBV11-3 and TRBJ2-1; D perhaps matches TRBD2 (6 bases). CDR1 is SGHNT, CDR2 YENEEA, per germline. V was clipped by 6 bases and J by 0 bases, with 18 bases between them. This CDR3 contains 17 residues.

In this sample, this clone turned up once. The J gene is TRBJ2-7, the V gene TRBV3-1 (or the pseudogene TRBV3-2), with TRBD1 matching 7 bases. V lost 0 bases, J lost 0 bases, and 5 bases stayed unmatched. Germline V gene sequence: CDR1 LGHDT, CDR2 YNNKEL (reference sequence). The CDR3 loop spans 16 amino acids. CDR3: CASSQEGRGSSYEQYF. DNA of the CDR3: TGTGCCAGCAGCCAAGAAGGCAGGGGGAGCTCCTACGAGCAGTACTTC.

This chain's CDR3 is CASTLTGVQTEAFF. DNA for the CDR3: TGTGCCAGCACCCTGACAGGGGTTCAGACTGAAGCTTTCTTT. The V call is TRBV6-5, the J call TRBJ1-1; 8 positions agree with TRBD1. The CDR3 is made up of 14 amino acids. CDR1 is MNHEY, CDR2 SVGAGI, per germline. V was clipped by 7 bases and J by 5 bases; unmatched bases: 9.

The V gene is TRBV4-2, the J gene TRBJ1-2; D possibly corresponds to TRBD1 (5 bases). Germline V gene lookup returns CDR1 LGHNA and CDR2 YNFKEQ. The CDR3 is 15 residues long. V lost 0 bases, J lost 4 bases, and 12 bases lay in between. The CDR3 sequence: CASSQEWDGSYGYTF. DNA for the CDR3: TGTGCCAGCAGCCAAGAATGGGACGGAAGCTATGGCTACACCTTC.

This chain joins TRBV20-1 and TRBJ1-1; D unclear. V lost 5 bases and J 6 bases, leaving 10 bases between the germline ends. The CDR3 is 11 amino acids. The germline gives CDR1 DFQATT, CDR2 SNEGSKA (reference sequence). The CDR3 loop reads CSARHWPEAFF. The CDR3 DNA follows: TGCAGTGCTCGACATTGGCCTGAAGCTTTCTTT.

J is TRBJ1-1 and V is TRBV13, with TRBD1 matching over 7 bases. With 4 bases clipped from V and 6 bases from J, the junction kept 14 bases outside the gene matches. Per the germline V gene, CDR1 is PRHDT and CDR2 is FYEKMQ (reference sequence). This CDR3 spans 16 amino acids. DNA for the CDR3: TGTGCCAGCAGCTCGGGTGGGAGTACAGGGGTAGCTGAAGCTTTCTTT. Translated, it gives CASSSGGSTGVAEAFF.

The V and J genes are TRBV6-5 and TRBJ2-1, with TRBD2 identical over 12 bases. The CDR3 contains 16 residues. With V trimmed by 0 bases and J by 9 bases, 6 bases remained unmatched. CDR1 is MNHEY and CDR2 is SVGAGI in the germline V gene. DNA for the CDR3: TGTGCCAGCAGTTACTCCCTAGCGGGAGGGCCCGCTGAGCAGTTCTTC. It translates to CASSYSLAGGPAEQFF.

V is TRBV18 and J is TRBJ2-7; unclear D gene. The V end lost 3 bases, the J end lost 4 bases, and 22 bases lay between the germline ends. Germline V gene lookup returns CDR1 KGHSH and CDR2 LQKENI. The CDR3 totals 17 residues. In DNA, the CDR3 is TGTGCCAGCTCACCTAGCACCGGTCGTCAGCGACCTTACGAGCAGTACTTC. This codes for CASSPSTGRQRPYEQYF.

This chain links TRBV10-3 with TRBJ2-7, with 9 bases fitting TRBD1. The CDR3 consists of 13 residues. The germline gives CDR1 ENHRY, CDR2 SYGVKD. After removal of 1 base from V and 6 bases from J, the junction contained 1 base not matched to a gene. CDR3 in amino acids: CAISELDRGEQYF. The CDR3 DNA follows: TGTGCCATCAGTGAGTTGGACAGGGGCGAGCAGTACTTC.

V is TRBV6-9 and J is TRBJ1-4; TRBD1 might be the D (5 bases). Germline V lookup: CDR1 MNHGY, CDR2 SVAAGI. The CDR3 length is 15 residues. The V end was cut by 0 bases, the J end by 5 bases, with 10 bases between. The CDR3 protein is CASSYSGQRNEKLFF. CDR3 sequence (DNA): TGTGCCAGCAGTTATTCGGGGCAGCGGAATGAAAAACTGTTTTTT.

The chain employs TRBV5-1 and TRBJ2-3, with 7 bases lining up with TRBD2. Germline V gene sequence: CDR1 SGHRS, CDR2 YFSETQ. The CDR3 totals 14 residues. The J segment lost 5 bases and the V segment lost 1 base, leaving 4 bases of the junction unmatched. CDR3 amino acids: CASSLKREGDTQYF. The CDR3 nucleotides are TGCGCCAGCAGCTTGAAGCGGGAAGGAGATACGCAGTATTTT.

This chain links TRBV29-1 with TRBJ2-7, with TRBD2 identical over 11 bases. This CDR3 contains 12 residues. V lost 4 bases, J lost 5 bases, and 1 base stayed unmatched. CDR1 is SQVTM and CDR2 is ANQGSEA in the germline V gene. CDR3 nucleotide sequence: TGCAGCGTTGGACTAGCGGGGCACGAGCAGTACTTC. This codes for CSVGLAGHEQYF.

The J gene is TRBJ1-1, the V gene TRBV6-5; unclear D gene. The V gene lost 2 bases and the J gene lost 4 bases, with 11 bases spanning the gap. This CDR3 is 14 amino acids long. Germline CDR1 is MNHEY and CDR2 is SVGAGI. The CDR3 reads CASSYTDSGTEAFF. CDR3 in DNA: TGTGCCAGCAGTTACACCGACTCGGGCACTGAAGCTTTCTTT.

The chain is built from TRBV7-2 and TRBJ2-2; the D is unclear. V was trimmed by 1 base and J by 4 bases, leaving 10 bases between them. Germline CDR1 and CDR2: SGHTA and FQGNSA. The CDR3 is made up of 15 amino acids. CDR3: CASSLEGLGTGELFF. The CDR3 DNA sequence: TGTGCCAGCAGCTTAGAGGGTTTGGGCACCGGGGAGCTGTTTTTT.

The J gene is TRBJ2-7, the V gene TRBV11-2; 9 bases fit TRBD2. The J segment lost 4 bases and the V segment lost 1 base, leaving 5 bases of the junction unmatched. The germline V gene encodes CDR1 SGHAT and CDR2 FQNNGV. This CDR3 is 15 amino acids long. The CDR3 bases are TGTGCCAGCAGCTTAGGGGCGGGAGGGCCTTACGAGCAGTACTTC. Protein product: CASSLGAGGPYEQYF.

The V call is TRBV5-4, the J call TRBJ1-5; 9 nucleotides match TRBD1. The germline CDR1 and CDR2 sequences are SGHNT and YYREEE (reference sequence). V shed 6 bases, J shed 5 bases, and the junction held 6 bases outside the gene matches. The CDR3 spans 14 residues. CDR3 protein: CASMIQGADQPQHF. CDR3 bases: TGTGCCAGCATGATACAGGGGGCTGATCAGCCCCAGCATTTT.

The rearrangement links TRBV7-8 to TRBJ2-1, with TRBD2 matching 10 bases. The CDR3 has 17 amino acids. J lost 0 bases, V lost 4 bases, and 6 bases had no gene match. Looked up from germline, CDR1 is SGHVS and CDR2 is FQNEAQ. Here the CDR3 reads CASSSAPSGSSYNEQFF. The CDR3 nucleotides read TGTGCCAGCAGCTCAGCCCCTAGCGGGAGCTCCTACAATGAGCAGTTCTTC.

This clone was observed a handful of times. The V and J genes are TRBV20-1 and TRBJ1-5; tentative D call: TRBD1 (6 bases). CDR3 length: 13 amino acids. Germline V gives CDR1 DFQATT, CDR2 SNEGSKA (reference sequence). V was shortened by 3 bases and J by 7 bases, with 13 bases between the two germline ends. CDR3 loop: CSASRGGEQPQHF. Written as DNA, the CDR3 is TGCAGTGCTAGTAGGGGGGGGGAACAGCCCCAGCATTTT.

This sequence joins TRBV23-1 and TRBJ1-3; D is perhaps TRBD1 (5 bases). TRBV23-1 is assigned to the ORF class and has an uncertain function. The CDR3 contains 19 residues. V gave up 1 base and J gave up 3 bases, with 22 bases separating them. In DNA, the CDR3 is TGCGCCAGCAGTCAATGTAGGAGGGGAGGGCTGAATTTTGGAAACACCATATATTTT. This sequence encodes CASSQCRRGGLNFGNTIYF.

The chain uses TRBV5-1 and TRBJ1-1; 8 nucleotides agree with TRBD1. The germline gives CDR1 SGHRS, CDR2 YFSETQ. V lost 3 bases, J lost 8 bases, and 9 bases stayed unmatched. This CDR3 has 14 amino acids. The CDR3 protein is CASSSAPGQAEAFF. CDR3 sequence (DNA): TGCGCCAGCAGCTCCGCACCGGGACAGGCGGAAGCTTTCTTT.

The chain joins TRBV7-7 to TRBJ2-3; 9 bases fit TRBD1. This CDR3 contains 19 residues. The J segment lost 2 bases and the V segment lost 1 base, leaving 13 bases of the junction unmatched. Germline loops: CDR1 SSHAT, CDR2 FNYEAQ (reference sequence). Here the CDR3 reads CASSLEGTGRPGPTDTQYF. Written as DNA, the CDR3 is TGTGCCAGCAGCTTAGAGGGGACAGGGCGGCCCGGACCCACAGATACGCAGTATTTT.

V and J are TRBV6-6 and TRBJ1-6; the match to TRBD1 covers 7 bases. The CDR3 extends over 16 amino acids. The junction had 3 bases not matched to a gene; V was cut back by 4 bases and J by 0 bases. Germline CDR1 MNHNY, CDR2 SVGAGI (reference sequence). CDR3 DNA: TGTGCCAGCAGTTCAGGGGGGAGCTCCTATAATTCACCCCTCCACTTT. Amino acids: CASSSGGSSYNSPLHF.

The rearrangement links TRBV7-8 to TRBJ1-5; D is perhaps TRBD1 (6 bases). V lost 2 bases to trimming and J lost 6 bases, with 11 bases between them. The CDR3 spans 14 residues. The germline V gene encodes CDR1 SGHVS and CDR2 FQNEAQ. CDR3 sequence: CASSLTGTGQPQHF. The CDR3 DNA sequence: TGTGCCAGCAGCTTAACAGGGACCGGTCAGCCCCAGCATTTT.